The present entry profiles one T cell receptor (beta chain) with its context. Its target is not known. The entirety of the isolated RNA underwent reverse transcription, so expressed TCRB transcripts were sequenced. For naive, central memory and regulatory T cell samples, reads averaged roughly 3.5 million. Produced via immunoSEQ multiplex PCR; TCRdb's table is partial and in-frame only. Among approximately 250,000 clones listed, around 16% were seen once. CDR1 is SEHNR, CDR2 FQNEAQ, per germline (reference sequence). Trimming shortened V by 5 bases and J by 0 bases, and 17 bases separated the two germline ends. The CDR3 has 16 residues. The entry originates in a study of beta chain features in type 1 diabetes. Notes on the study in general: Moderate yet significant TCRB CDR3 shortening was seen in Type 1 diabetes patients in all four CD4+ subsets.

The TCR was taken from a man between 25 and 39 years old with type 1 diabetes. The chain couples TRBV7-9 to TRBJ2-7, with D perhaps matching TRBD1 (6 bases). Material for sequencing was naive CD4+ T cells from blood. The chain's CDR3 is CASSPSAGANSYEQYF. The CDR3 nucleotides are TGTGCCAGCAGCCCCTCGGCAGGGGCTAACTCCTACGAGCAGTACTTC.